The present entry profiles one TCR beta chain with its context. The antigen is unknown. The authors generated TCR beta cDNA through 5'RACE template switching with UMIs. TCRdb derives one entry per CDR3 protein from the 5' RACE reads, leaving out DNA. In total, the table holds 550,000 to 600,000 distinct CDR3 sequences. This CDR3 has 14 residues. This sample stems from a study of T cells expressing NK-cell markers. The overall study: There were seven HCMV-seropositive donors and one seronegative donor among the eight sequenced.

Study-level results: In four donors, these clonotypes also led the CD3+CD56-NKG2C+ fraction. Dominant NKG2C+ clonotype frequencies of about 1.0-8% of CD8+ T cells were measured in over 5 donors.

The chain combines TRBV12-3 or TRBV12-4 with TRBJ2-7. The receptor comes from a man younger than 35 in good health. Sequenced input: blood T cells: a sorted CD56 or NKG2C T cell subset, CD4+ or CD8+ T cells, or bulk PBMC T cells (not recorded which). The CDR3 loop reads CASSLRGTSYEQYF.